Each of the 11 T cell receptor beta chains below was sequenced from the same sample in a study of blood T cell repertoires in COVID-19. Measured with immunoSEQ multiplex PCR; TCRdb has only the in-frame clones, and not every one. This sample has under 150,000 clones, with 79% found just once. Specimen: peripheral blood. The receptors were sampled from a man in his forties or fifties with active or convalescent COVID-19.

The chain links TRBV7-3 to TRBJ2-1, with 9 bases identical to TRBD2. Germline CDR1 reads SGHTA; CDR2 reads FQGTGA. This CDR3 is built from 14 residues. The trim removed 4 bases at V and 6 bases at J, leaving 4 bases unmatched. CDR3 sequence reads: CASSSRTSANEQFF. As DNA, the CDR3 is TGTGCCAGCAGCTCAAGGACTAGCGCCAATGAGCAGTTCTTC.

CDR3 nucleotide sequence: TGTGCCACCGGACAGGGACAAAATCAGCCCCAGCATTTT. It yields the protein CATGQGQNQPQHF. The chain joins TRBV6-5 to TRBJ1-5, with TRBD1 matching over 8 bases. V shed 10 bases and J 4 bases; nucleotides not matched to a gene: 6. The CDR3 runs to 13 residues. Germline CDR1 reads MNHEY; CDR2 reads SVGAGI.

Comment on this clone: Different DNA sequences within this sample yield the same CDR3. The chain couples TRBV28 to TRBJ2-7; 9 bases agree with TRBD1. Trimming removed 5 bases from V and 4 bases from J; junction bases left unmatched: 9. The CDR3 runs to 15 residues. Germline CDR1 and CDR2: MDHEN and SYDVKM. CDR3 protein: CASSPGTGYTYEQYF. The CDR3, as DNA: TGTGCCAGCAGTCCAGGGACAGGGTACACTTACGAGCAGTACTTC.

The chain combines TRBV18 with TRBJ1-3; no reliable D call. This CDR3 comprises 15 residues. In germline, CDR1 is KGHSH, CDR2 LQKENI. Trimming cost V 2 bases and J 0 bases, with 8 bases left between them. The CDR3 region is CASSPMRSSGNTIYF. The DNA for the CDR3 is TGTGCCAGCTCACCAATGAGGAGCTCTGGAAACACCATATATTTT.

CDR3 sequence: CASSPLEGGELFF. CDR3 bases: TGCGCCAGCAGCCCCCTTGAGGGCGGGGAGCTGTTTTTT. The chain recombines TRBV4-1 with TRBJ2-2, with a tentative D call TRBD2 (5 bases). V was shortened by 4 bases and J by 7 bases, with 10 bases between the two germline ends. CDR3 length equals 13 residues. Germline lookup yields CDR1 MGHRA and CDR2 YSYEKL.

The chain employs TRBV3-1 (or the pseudogene TRBV3-2) and TRBJ2-7; the match to TRBD2 covers 11 bases. With 2 bases clipped from V and 7 bases from J, the junction kept 10 bases outside the gene matches. The CDR3 totals 16 residues. Germline V gene lookup returns CDR1 LGHDT and CDR2 YNNKEL (reference sequence). DNA of the CDR3: TGTGCCAGCAGCCAATGGGGACTAGCGGTAACGGGGGAGCAGTACTTC. Encoded protein: CASSQWGLAVTGEQYF.

The gene calls are TRBV25-1 and TRBJ1-6; D is possibly TRBD1 (6 bases). Germline loops: CDR1 MGHDK, CDR2 SYGVNS. The CDR3 contains 15 residues. Trimming left V 2 bases short and J 4 bases short, with 9 bases between. The CDR3 region has the DNA TGTGCCAGCAGTGAAAGCCAGGGGTATAATTCACCCCTCCACTTT. This sequence encodes CASSESQGYNSPLHF.

The chain joins TRBV3-1 (or the pseudogene TRBV3-2) to TRBJ1-5, with 8 bases lining up with TRBD1. V lost 5 bases and J lost 3; bases outside the gene matches: 18. The CDR3 is 19 amino acids. Germline CDR1 is LGHDT and CDR2 is YNNKEL (reference sequence). CDR3 loop: CASSDTLNRDRSDNQPQHF. The CDR3 DNA reads TGTGCCAGCAGCGACACCTTAAACCGGGACAGGTCCGACAATCAGCCCCAGCATTTT.

This chain uses TRBV7-3 with TRBJ2-3; D may be TRBD2 (5 bases). V was cut by 3 bases and J by 1 base, with 8 bases left in between. Germline lookup yields CDR1 SGHTA and CDR2 FQGTGA. This CDR3 spans 14 amino acids. CDR3 in DNA: TGTGCCAGCAGCTTTCTTAGCGGCACAGATACGCAGTATTTT. Translating it yields CASSFLSGTDTQYF.

This clone was seen more than once but under ten times. V is TRBV28 and J is TRBJ1-1; TRBD1 matches 7 bases. The CDR3 consists of 16 residues. Germline V gives CDR1 MDHEN, CDR2 SYDVKM. V was clipped by 10 bases and J by 2 bases; unmatched bases: 16. The CDR3 reads CATEGALGLDNTEAFF. The CDR3 bases are TGTGCCACGGAGGGGGCGCTCGGTTTGGACAACACTGAAGCTTTCTTT.

V gene TRBV7-2 combines with J gene TRBJ2-2; 7 bases align to TRBD1. Trimming removed 5 bases from V and 2 bases from J; junction bases left unmatched: 2. Germline V CDR1 and CDR2: SGHTA, FQGNSA. This CDR3 is 14 amino acids long. The CDR3 is CASSDRVNTGELFF. The CDR3, as DNA: TGTGCCAGCAGCGACAGGGTTAACACCGGGGAGCTGTTTTTT.